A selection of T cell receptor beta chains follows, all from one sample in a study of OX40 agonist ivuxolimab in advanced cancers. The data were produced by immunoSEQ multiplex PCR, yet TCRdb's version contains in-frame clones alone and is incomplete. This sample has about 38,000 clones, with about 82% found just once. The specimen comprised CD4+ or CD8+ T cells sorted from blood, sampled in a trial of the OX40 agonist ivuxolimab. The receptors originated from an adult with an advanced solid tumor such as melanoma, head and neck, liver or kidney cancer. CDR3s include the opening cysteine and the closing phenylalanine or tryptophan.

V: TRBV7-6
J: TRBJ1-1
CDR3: CASSPRTGMNTEAFF

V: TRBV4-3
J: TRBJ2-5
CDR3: CASSQETGGAETQYF

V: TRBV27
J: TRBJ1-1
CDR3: CASREERTDLSHEAFF

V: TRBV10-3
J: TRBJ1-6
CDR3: CAISEEDSSPLHF

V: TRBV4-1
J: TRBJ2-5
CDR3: CASGTGMWETQYF

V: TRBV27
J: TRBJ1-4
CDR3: CASSRNRASGEKLFF

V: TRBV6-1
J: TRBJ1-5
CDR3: CASSELGSYSNQPQHF

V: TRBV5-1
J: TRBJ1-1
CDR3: CASSHDRGLVDTEAFF

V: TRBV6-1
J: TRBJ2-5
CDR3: CASSAGTSGGRFGETQYF

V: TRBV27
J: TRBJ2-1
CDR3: CASSLAGGGNEQFF

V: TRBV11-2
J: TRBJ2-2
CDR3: CASSFRDRGRGWNTGELFF

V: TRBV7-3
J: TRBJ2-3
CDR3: CASSFDYPTDTQYF

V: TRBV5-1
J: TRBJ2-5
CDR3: CASSLGLAGETQYF

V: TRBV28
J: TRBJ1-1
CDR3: CASWQVNTEAFF

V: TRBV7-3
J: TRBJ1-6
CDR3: CASSDSYNSPLHF

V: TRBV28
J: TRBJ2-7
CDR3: CASSLGWGPFRYEQYF

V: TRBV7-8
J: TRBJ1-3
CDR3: CASSSLPGGQPSGNTIYF

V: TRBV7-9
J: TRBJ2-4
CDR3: CASRLAGGPGIQYF

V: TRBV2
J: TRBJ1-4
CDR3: CASSEVPGQGTNSTNEKLFF

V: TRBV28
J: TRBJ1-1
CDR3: CASSQSGGAYTEAFF

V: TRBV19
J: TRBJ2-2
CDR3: CASRGRLHTHTGELFF

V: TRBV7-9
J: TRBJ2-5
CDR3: CASSIPTGGTETQYF

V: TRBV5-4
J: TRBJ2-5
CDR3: CASSRGTERWDQETQYF

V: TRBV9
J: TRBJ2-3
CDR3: CASSKRQIKDTQYF

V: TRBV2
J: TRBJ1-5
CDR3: CASRGTSNQPQHF

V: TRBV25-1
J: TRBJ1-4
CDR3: CASSDQGRVREKLFF

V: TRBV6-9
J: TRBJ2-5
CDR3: CASRLGPETQYF

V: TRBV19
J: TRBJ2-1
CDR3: CASSIGVNEQFF

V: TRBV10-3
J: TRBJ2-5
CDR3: CAISPGGGGLETQYF

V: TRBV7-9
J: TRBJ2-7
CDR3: CASSFLSGASSYEQYF

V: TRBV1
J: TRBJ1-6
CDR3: CTSSQDPRFGSPLHF

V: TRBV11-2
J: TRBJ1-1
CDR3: CASSSPRGRGTEAFF

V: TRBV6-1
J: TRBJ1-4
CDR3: CASSPMTRAFEKLFF

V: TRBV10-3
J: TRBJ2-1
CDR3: CAISLGQGDYNEQFF

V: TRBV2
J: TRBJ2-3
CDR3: CASSDRERATDTQYF

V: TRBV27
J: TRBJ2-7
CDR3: CASSFLGLAETYEQYF

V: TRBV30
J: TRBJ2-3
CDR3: CAWSPGLAGVTTDTQYF

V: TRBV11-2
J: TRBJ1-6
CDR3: CASSPTGRGDSPLHF

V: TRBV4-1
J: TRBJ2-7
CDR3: CASSQPWGEQYF

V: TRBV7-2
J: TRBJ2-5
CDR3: CASSWGETQYF

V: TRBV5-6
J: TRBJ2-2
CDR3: CASRPSGSWRTGELFF

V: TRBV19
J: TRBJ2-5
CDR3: CASSPTTQLAGGQETQYF

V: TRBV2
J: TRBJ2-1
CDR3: CASIRTTSGGGPNEQFF

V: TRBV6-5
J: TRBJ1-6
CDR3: CASRRDRVASPLHF

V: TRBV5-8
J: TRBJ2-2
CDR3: CASSLATSGLTGELFF

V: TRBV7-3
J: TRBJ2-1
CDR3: CASSPQGQLEQFF

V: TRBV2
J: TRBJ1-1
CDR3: CASRVRGMENTEAFF

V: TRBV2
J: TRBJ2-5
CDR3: CASSGETQYF

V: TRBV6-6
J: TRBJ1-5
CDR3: CASSSLSNQPQHF

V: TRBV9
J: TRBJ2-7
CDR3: CASSVRGGDSQYF

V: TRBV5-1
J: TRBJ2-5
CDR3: CASSPPTGIRETQYF